Below are 5 T cell receptor beta chains sequenced from a single sample in a study of OX40 agonist ivuxolimab in advanced cancers. Method: immunoSEQ multiplex PCR; TCRdb's copy keeps in-frame clones and lacks some. This sample has some 60,000 clones; approximately 86% occur once, and the top ten carry roughly 15%. The sample was CD4+ or CD8+ T cells sorted from blood, taken in a trial of the OX40 agonist ivuxolimab. These receptors originate from an adult with an advanced solid tumor such as melanoma, head and neck, liver or kidney cancer.

The J gene is TRBJ1-3, the V gene TRBV6-5; tentatively, D is TRBD1 (6 bases). Trimming took off 6 bases at V and 5 bases at J, with 17 bases between the two ends. Germline CDR1 and CDR2: MNHEY and SVGAGI. The CDR3 is 15 amino acids. The CDR3 loop reads CASSRNRADRNTIYF. The CDR3, as DNA: TGTGCCAGCAGCCGAAACAGGGCGGACCGAAACACCATATATTTT.

The chain recombines TRBV7-2 with TRBJ2-1, with TRBD1 matching 8 bases. Germline lookup yields CDR1 SGHTA and CDR2 FQGNSA. The J segment lost 3 bases and the V segment lost 6 bases, leaving 4 bases of the junction unmatched. The CDR3 runs 14 residues. Here the CDR3 reads CASRRDRNYNEQFF. The CDR3 region has the DNA TGTGCCAGCAGGCGGGACAGGAACTACAATGAGCAGTTCTTC.

CDR3 sequence: CASSPGTGNTEAFF. Written as DNA, the CDR3 is TGTGCCAGCAGTCCCGGGACGGGGAACACTGAAGCTTTCTTT. The chain links TRBV6-6 to TRBJ1-1; weak D call: TRBD1 (5 bases). CDR3 length: 14 amino acids. Germline values: CDR1 MNHNY, CDR2 SVGAGI (reference sequence). The V and J ends lost 5 bases and 1 base respectively, with 11 bases between them.

The V and J genes are TRBV9 and TRBJ2-5; a possible D gene is TRBD2 (5 bases). This CDR3 has 13 amino acids. V shed 3 bases and J shed 5 bases, with 11 bases lying between them. Germline V gene sequence: CDR1 SGDLS, CDR2 YYNGEE. The CDR3 DNA reads as TGTGCCAGCAGCGAGAGGACTGGGGAGACCCAGTACTTC. It specifies CASSERTGETQYF.

V and J are TRBV30 and TRBJ2-1; D is unresolved. The V gene's germline CDR1 is GTSNPN and CDR2 SVGIG (reference sequence). V gave up 5 bases and J gave up 3 bases, with 8 bases separating them. The CDR3 sequence is 12 residues long. DNA of the CDR3: TGTGCCTGGGGTGGACGCTACAATGAGCAGTTCTTC. Its protein is CAWGGRYNEQFF. Full variable domain (remainder filled in from reference TRBV30 and TRBJ2-1): SQTIHQWPATLVQPVGSPLSLECTVEGTSNPNLYWYRQAAGRGLQLLFYSVGIGQISSEVPQNLSASRPQDRQFILSSKKLLLSDSGFYLCAWGGRYNEQFFGPGTRLTVL.